The 14 T cell receptor beta chains in this list originate from one sample, sequenced in a study of OX40 agonist ivuxolimab in advanced cancers. Method: immunoSEQ multiplex PCR; TCRdb's copy keeps in-frame clones and lacks some. The sample comprises over 55,000 clones, 88% of which are singletons, and more than 9.5% rests with the top ten. Here the sequenced sample was CD4+ or CD8+ T cells sorted from blood, taken in a trial of the OX40 agonist ivuxolimab. Every receptor here comes from an adult with an advanced solid tumor such as melanoma, head and neck, liver or kidney cancer.

CDR3 sequence (DNA): TGTGCCAGCAGCGTCCTAGCGGAGCCCGCCTACGAGCAGTACTTC. This translates into CASSVLAEPAYEQYF. The chain combines TRBV9 with TRBJ2-7, with 7 bases identical to TRBD2. This CDR3 has 15 amino acids. Germline V CDR1 and CDR2: SGDLS, YYNGEE. V shed 2 bases, J shed 2 bases, and the junction held 7 bases outside the gene matches.

The chain is built from TRBV7-9 and TRBJ1-4; a possible D gene is TRBD1 (5 bases). This CDR3 contains 15 residues. CDR1 is SEHNR, CDR2 FQNEAQ, per germline (reference sequence). The V end was cut by 3 bases, the J end by 7 bases, with 15 bases between. The CDR3 region is CASSFSLGGFEKLFF. For the CDR3, the DNA is TGTGCCAGCAGCTTCTCTCTCGGGGGGTTTGAAAAACTGTTTTTT.

V and J are TRBV19 and TRBJ2-5; D is perhaps TRBD1 or TRBD2 (5 bases each). Between the trimmed V and J ends, which lost 2 bases and 5 bases, there was a span of 21 bases. The germline V gene has CDR1 LNHDA and CDR2 SQIVND (reference sequence). The length of the CDR3 is 17 residues. The CDR3 reads CASSIRSGSGLLETQYF. As DNA, the CDR3 is TGTGCCAGTAGTATAAGGTCGGGGTCAGGGTTGCTGGAGACCCAGTACTTC.

This clone has just one count. This chain connects TRBV15 to TRBJ2-7, with 9 positions matching TRBD1. Germline trimming cut 5 bases from V and 3 bases from J; bases unmatched to any gene: 2. Germline CDR1 LNHNV, CDR2 YYDKDF (reference sequence). This CDR3 has 13 residues. The CDR3 region is CATSGTGLYEQYF. The DNA for the CDR3 is TGTGCCACCAGCGGGACAGGGCTCTACGAGCAGTACTTC.

The V gene is TRBV5-6, the J gene TRBJ2-7; TRBD1 matches at 8 bases. V dropped 3 bases and J dropped 5; count of bases not matched to a gene: 13. Per the germline V gene, CDR1 is SGHDT and CDR2 is YYEEEE. CDR3 size: 16 residues. The CDR3 sequence is CASSSRTGRSIHEQYV. Written as DNA, the CDR3 is TGTGCCAGCAGCTCTAGGACAGGGCGATCAATCCACGAGCAGTACGTC.

This clone came up a few times. This sequence joins TRBV5-5 and TRBJ2-1; TRBD1 matches 12 bases. The germline gives CDR1 SGHKS, CDR2 YYEKEE (reference sequence). There are 15 residues in the CDR3. The junction had 8 bases not matched to a gene; V was cut back by 9 bases and J by 4 bases. The CDR3 protein is CATGTGGAGYNEQFF. The CDR3 coding sequence is TGTGCCACTGGGACAGGGGGCGCGGGGTACAATGAGCAGTTCTTC.

As DNA, the CDR3 is TGTGCCAGCAGCCAGGACGTAACAGATACGCAGTATTTT. The encoded protein is CASSQDVTDTQYF. This chain connects TRBV9 to TRBJ2-3; the D is unclear. Germline-derived CDR1 and CDR2 are SGDLS and YYNGEE. Trimming left V 4 bases short and J 3 bases short, with 9 bases between. This CDR3 comprises 13 residues. Using reference TRBV9 and TRBJ2-3 for the parts outside the CDR3, the full variable domain is DSGVTQTPKHLITATGQRVTLRCSPRSGDLSVYWYQQSLDQGLQFLIQYYNGEERAKGNILERFSAQQFPDLHSELNLSSLELGDSALYFCASSQDVTDTQYFGPGTRLTVL.

This clone was counted once. The genes are TRBV7-9 and TRBJ2-7; the D call may be TRBD1 or TRBD2 (5 bases each). The V end lost 10 bases, the J end lost 1 base, and 11 bases lay between the germline ends. Germline loops: CDR1 SEHNR, CDR2 FQNEAQ (reference sequence). The CDR3 is 12 amino acids. CDR3 nucleotide sequence: TGTGCCATCTTGGGGGTATCCTACGAGCAGTACGTC. This encodes CAILGVSYEQYV.

This clone was recorded only once. Here the CDR3 reads CASSYRGGASDTQYF. DNA for the CDR3: TGTGCCAGCAGTTACAGGGGGGGCGCATCAGATACGCAGTATTTT. This chain connects TRBV11-2 to TRBJ2-3; TRBD1 might be the D (8 bases). Looked up from germline, CDR1 is SGHAT and CDR2 is FQNNGV. V lost 6 bases and J lost 4, with 17 bases in between. This CDR3 has 15 residues.

This clone is a singleton in its sample. The CDR3: CASSRPSGLSYGYTF. As DNA, the CDR3 is TGTGCCAGCTCACGACCAAGCGGGTTGAGCTATGGCTACACCTTC. The chain links TRBV18 to TRBJ1-2; the D is unclear. Germline V CDR1 and CDR2: KGHSH, LQKENI. CDR3 length: 15 amino acids. V was cut by 4 bases and J by 4 bases, with 16 bases left in between.

This chain uses TRBV29-1 with TRBJ1-1; no reliable D call. V lost 4 bases and J lost 1, with 7 bases in between. CDR3 length: 12 amino acids. The V gene's germline CDR1 is SQVTM and CDR2 ANQGSEA. CDR3 protein: CSVVDRNTEAFF. In DNA, the CDR3 is TGCAGCGTTGTGGATAGGAACACTGAAGCTTTCTTT.

The chain recombines TRBV5-1 with TRBJ1-6; D perhaps matches TRBD1 (6 bases). This CDR3 is 14 amino acids long. Germline CDR1 is SGHRS and CDR2 is YFSETQ. The ends were cut back, 6 bases at V and 6 bases at J, with 13 bases in the middle. The CDR3 nucleotides read TGCGCCAGCACCCAACAGGGTGGTAATTCACCCCTCCACTTT. Protein: CASTQQGGNSPLHF.

The J gene is TRBJ2-2, the V gene TRBV6-4, with 10 nucleotides matching TRBD2. Unmatched junction bases numbered 5, after V lost 3 bases and J lost 7 bases. The germline gives CDR1 MRHNA, CDR2 SNTAGT. The CDR3 extends over 15 amino acids. This CDR3 reads CASSELAGSGGELFF. The CDR3 region has the DNA TGTGCCAGCAGTGAACTAGCGGGATCGGGCGGGGAGCTGTTTTTT.

This sequence joins TRBV14 and TRBJ1-4, with D tentatively TRBD1 (6 bases). CDR1 and CDR2 from the germline V gene are SGHDN and FVKESK. V shed 9 bases and J shed 8 bases, with 22 bases lying between them. The CDR3 totals 15 residues. CDR3 DNA: TGTGCCAGAATACAGGGCGAAAGGAGGAGGGAAAAACTGTTTTTT. Residues: CARIQGERRREKLFF.